A single count supports the clone carrying this T cell receptor beta chain. Measured with immunoSEQ multiplex PCR; TCRdb has only the in-frame clones, and not every one. There are roughly 350,000 clones in the sample; around 85% occur only once, and approximately 3.7% lies in the top ten. Trimming stripped 0 bases from V and 10 bases from J, with 7 bases between. CDR1 is SQVTM, CDR2 ANQGSEA, per germline. CDR3 size: 11 residues. The sample is drawn from a study of blood T cell repertoires in COVID-19. The sample comprised peripheral blood. The chain joins TRBV29-1 to TRBJ2-1; maybe TRBD2 (5 bases). The TCR comes from a woman younger than 35 with acute or convalescent COVID-19. CDR3 bases: TGCAGCGTTGAAGACGGAGGAGAGCAGTTCTTC. Its translation: CSVEDGGEQFF.